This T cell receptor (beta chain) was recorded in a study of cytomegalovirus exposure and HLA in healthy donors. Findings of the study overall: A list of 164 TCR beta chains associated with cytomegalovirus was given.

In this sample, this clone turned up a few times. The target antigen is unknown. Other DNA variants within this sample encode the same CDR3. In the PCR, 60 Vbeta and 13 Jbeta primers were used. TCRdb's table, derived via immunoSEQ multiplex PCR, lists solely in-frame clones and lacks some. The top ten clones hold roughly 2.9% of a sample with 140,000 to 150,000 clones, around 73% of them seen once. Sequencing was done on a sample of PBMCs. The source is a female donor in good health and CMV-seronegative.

Here the CDR3 reads CASSLPRDTQYF. The CDR3 bases are TGTGCCAGCAGCTTACCTCGAGATACGCAGTATTTT. J is TRBJ2-3 and V is TRBV7-2; no clear D. V was cut by 2 bases and J by 5 bases, with 5 bases left in between. CDR1 SGHTA and CDR2 FQGNSA come from the germline V gene. CDR3 size: 12 residues. Full variable domain (remainder filled in from reference TRBV7-2 and TRBJ2-3): GAGVSQSPSNKVTEKGKDVELRCDPISGHTALYWYRQSLGQGLEFLIYFQGNSAPDKSGLPSDRFSAERTGGSVSTLTIQRTQQEDSAVYLCASSLPRDTQYFGPGTRLTVL.